The 32 T cell receptor beta chains listed next were all sequenced from one sample in a study of radiation and T cells in renal cell carcinoma. The time point denotes: blood 2 weeks post-SBRT. As to treatment: 15 Gy SBRT to primary tumor, nephrectomy 4 weeks later. The assay was immunoSEQ multiplex PCR, and TCRdb's table has in-frame clones only and misses some. The data hold roughly 78,000 clones, with roughly 82% observed a single time. Source: blood, taken from a patient whose treatment included radiotherapy and nephrectomy. These TCRs come from a man between 60 and 75 years old with renal cell carcinoma.

The chain couples TRBV25-1 to TRBJ1-2, with D possibly TRBD1 on 5 matching bases. Trimming removed 8 bases at V and 8 bases at J, with 15 bases between. This CDR3 is 12 amino acids long. Germline lookup yields CDR1 MGHDK and CDR2 SYGVNS. CDR3 amino acids: CASRDYQLGYTF. The CDR3 DNA follows: TGTGCCAGCCGGGACTATCAGTTGGGCTACACCTTC.

The J gene is TRBJ1-4, the V gene TRBV16; perhaps TRBD1 as D (6 bases). The germline V and J ends were trimmed by 0 bases and 5 bases, with 19 bases remaining between them. Germline loops: CDR1 KGHSY, CDR2 FQNENV. The CDR3 runs to 18 residues. This CDR3 is CASSQSGGRERENEKLFF. The DNA for the CDR3 is TGTGCCAGCAGCCAATCTGGGGGCAGGGAGAGGGAAAATGAAAAACTGTTTTTT.

The rearrangement uses TRBV28 and TRBJ1-5; no clear D. The CDR3 has 14 residues. The germline gives CDR1 MDHEN, CDR2 SYDVKM. Deletions cut 2 bases from V and 7 bases from J, with 12 bases between. As DNA, the CDR3 is TGTGCCAGCAGTTTAGAAGGGCTCGGGCAGCCCCAGCATTTT. Translated: CASSLEGLGQPQHF. The entire variable domain, with the rest obtained from reference TRBV28 and TRBJ1-5, is as follows: DVKVTQSSRYLVKRTGEKVFLECVQDMDHENMFWYRQDPGLGLRLIYFSYDVKMKEKGDIPEGYSVSREKKERFSLILESASTNQTSMYLCASSLEGLGQPQHFGDGTRLSIL.

This clone is a singleton in its sample. The V call is TRBV10-3, the J call TRBJ2-1, with 9 bases aligning to TRBD2. Germline V gives CDR1 ENHRY, CDR2 SYGVKD. The CDR3 runs to 15 residues. V was pared by 2 bases and J by 5 bases, with 4 bases of the junction left unmatched. CDR3 sequence: CAISEKTSGHNEQFF. Written as DNA, the CDR3 is TGTGCCATCAGTGAGAAGACTAGCGGCCACAATGAGCAGTTCTTC.

This chain links TRBV30 with TRBJ2-7; 11 nucleotides align to TRBD1. Germline CDR1 and CDR2: GTSNPN and SVGIG (reference sequence). The CDR3 covers 13 residues. V trimming: 5 bases; J trimming: 8 bases; junction bases outside the gene matches: 8. CDR3 coding DNA: TGTGCCTGGGGACCGGGACAGGGGGTAAAGCAGTACTTC. It specifies CAWGPGQGVKQYF. Combining the CDR3 with reference TRBV30 and TRBJ2-7 gives the whole variable domain SQTIHQWPATLVQPVGSPLSLECTVEGTSNPNLYWYRQAAGRGLQLLFYSVGIGQISSEVPQNLSASRPQDRQFILSSKKLLLSDSGFYLCAWGPGQGVKQYFGPGTRLTVT.

The V call is TRBV21-1, the J call TRBJ2-5; TRBD1, the table's D call, lacks a check against the DNA. TRBV21-1 is marked as a pseudogene. The CDR3 length is 13 residues. The CDR3 sequence is CAAQGQGQETQYF. As DNA, the CDR3 is TGTGCCGCGCAGGGGCAGGGACAAGAGACCCAGTACTTC.

The chain carries TRBV7-9 and TRBJ1-1, with D perhaps TRBD1 (5 bases). Trimming stripped 0 bases from V and 4 bases from J, with 21 bases between. Germline assignment: CDR1 SEHNR and CDR2 FQNEAQ (reference sequence). The CDR3 consists of 18 residues. The CDR3 protein is CASSLAAGGVVVVTEAFF. The CDR3 DNA sequence: TGTGCCAGCAGCTTAGCGGCTGGGGGTGTAGTGGTTGTCACTGAAGCTTTCTTT.

The chain links TRBV15 to TRBJ2-1, with a possible D match to TRBD2 (5 bases). The V gene lost 0 bases and the J gene lost 9 bases, with 24 bases spanning the gap. The CDR3 has 18 amino acids. From germline, CDR1 is LNHNV and CDR2 YYDKDF (reference sequence). CDR3 residues: CATSRDRLSGISNAEQFF. CDR3 nucleotide sequence: TGTGCCACCAGCAGAGATCGGTTGTCCGGGATCAGTAATGCTGAGCAGTTCTTC.

The rearrangement joins TRBV11-2 to TRBJ2-7, with 9 bases that match TRBD1. The J segment lost 3 bases and the V segment lost 6 bases, leaving 12 bases of the junction unmatched. The germline CDR1 and CDR2 sequences are SGHAT and FQNNGV. The CDR3 runs to 16 residues. CDR3 amino acids: CASRSNRGRLVYEQYF. For the CDR3, the DNA is TGTGCCAGCAGGTCCAACAGGGGGCGGCTTGTCTACGAGCAGTACTTC.

This chain links TRBV29-1 with TRBJ2-1; possibly TRBD1 or TRBD2 for D (5 bases each). The CDR3 is 16 amino acids. Per the germline V gene, CDR1 is SQVTM and CDR2 is ANQGSEA. With 5 bases removed from V and 0 bases from J, the gap between germline ends came to 17 bases. Written as DNA, the CDR3 is TGCAGCGTTTCCAACCTCCCAGGGAGCTCCTACAATGAGCAGTTCTTC. Translated, it gives CSVSNLPGSSYNEQFF.

This sequence joins TRBV5-4 and TRBJ2-3, with TRBD1 as a possible D gene (6 bases). This CDR3 has 16 residues. Germline loops: CDR1 SGHNT, CDR2 YYREEE (reference sequence). Trimming removed 3 bases at V and 4 bases at J, with 18 bases between. The DNA of the CDR3 is TGTGCCAGCAGCTCGGGCAGTTCCGGGACACCAGATACGCAGTATTTT. Its translation: CASSSGSSGTPDTQYF.

This chain links TRBV10-3 with TRBJ1-1; D is undetermined. The ends were cut back, 2 bases at V and 1 base at J, with 5 bases in the middle. CDR3 length: 13 residues. From germline, CDR1 is ENHRY and CDR2 SYGVKD. The CDR3 nucleotides are TGTGCCATCAGTGAGGGGAGGAACACTGAAGCTTTCTTT. Protein: CAISEGRNTEAFF.

This clone was detected only once. This chain joins TRBV6-5 and TRBJ2-5; D might be TRBD1 (5 bases). Germline assignment: CDR1 MNHEY and CDR2 SVGAGI. Trimming cost V 5 bases and J 3 bases, with 13 bases left between them. The CDR3 has 14 residues. CDR3 region: CASSQDIIEETQYF. CDR3 coding DNA: TGTGCCAGCAGTCAGGACATCATTGAAGAGACCCAGTACTTC.

The V and J genes are TRBV5-1 and TRBJ2-3; the match to TRBD2 covers 9 bases. This CDR3 spans 15 amino acids. V trimming: 3 bases; J trimming: 5 bases; junction bases outside the gene matches: 7. Germline V CDR1 and CDR2: SGHRS, YFSETQ. As DNA, the CDR3 is TGCGCCAGCAGCTGGCGGGGCGGGAGGGGAGATACGCAGTATTTT. Encoded protein: CASSWRGGRGDTQYF. The variable domain in full, with the rest retrieved from reference TRBV5-1 and TRBJ2-3, is KAGVTQTPRYLIKTRGQQVTLSCSPISGHRSVSWYQQTPGQGLQFLFEYFSETQRNKGNFPGRFSGRQFSNSRSEMNVSTLELGDSALYLCASSWRGGRGDTQYFGPGTRLTVL.

The V and J genes are TRBV7-8 and TRBJ2-5, with TRBD2 matching 12 bases. The CDR3 length is 16 residues. The V and J ends lost 4 bases and 5 bases, in that order; junction bases with no gene match: 8. The germline V gene has CDR1 SGHVS and CDR2 FQNEAQ. The CDR3, as DNA: TGTGCCAGCAGCTATAGACCTCTAGCGGGAGGGGAGACCCAGTACTTC. Amino acid sequence: CASSYRPLAGGETQYF.

The sample holds a few counts of this clone. The chain couples TRBV30 to TRBJ2-1, with D unclear. V was pared by 2 bases and J by 7 bases, with 9 bases between. CDR1 is GTSNPN and CDR2 is SVGIG in the germline V gene (reference sequence). This CDR3 region has 12 residues. The CDR3 coding sequence is TGTGCCTGGAGTAACCAAGGGAATGAGCAGTTCTTC. Its protein is CAWSNQGNEQFF.

This rearrangement joins TRBV28 to TRBJ2-7; D remains unclear. Germline V CDR1 and CDR2: MDHEN, SYDVKM. Trimming removed 3 bases from V and 2 bases from J, with 14 bases in between. The CDR3 covers 15 residues. This CDR3 reads CASSLFPGLTYEQYF. The CDR3 DNA follows: TGTGCCAGCAGTTTGTTCCCTGGGCTTACCTACGAGCAGTACTTC.

This sequence joins TRBV7-2 and TRBJ2-2; D is ambiguous. Trimming took off 5 bases at V and 4 bases at J, with 11 bases between the two ends. Germline V gene sequence: CDR1 SGHTA, CDR2 FQGNSA. This CDR3 is 14 amino acids long. The CDR3 nucleotides are TGTGCCAGCAGCCCTGGAAGGACCACCGGGGAGCTGTTTTTT. Translating it yields CASSPGRTTGELFF.

This clone has a handful of counts. The chain links TRBV5-4 to TRBJ2-3, with D hard to call. This CDR3 spans 15 amino acids. Germline CDR1 and CDR2: SGHNT and YYREEE (reference sequence). V dropped 0 bases and J dropped 2 bases, with 10 bases sitting between them. The CDR3 region has the DNA TGTGCCAGCAGCTTGGGAGGCGCCTTCACAGATACGCAGTATTTT. Translating it yields CASSLGGAFTDTQYF.

The rearrangement links TRBV19 to TRBJ2-2; D may be TRBD1 (6 bases). Germline V gives CDR1 LNHDA, CDR2 SQIVND (reference sequence). This CDR3 spans 14 amino acids. The ends were cut back, 7 bases at V and 7 bases at J, with 16 bases in the middle. The CDR3 region is CASTETGMNGELFF. CDR3 DNA sequence: TGTGCCAGTACCGAAACAGGGATGAACGGGGAGCTGTTTTTT.

This clone was counted once. The gene calls are TRBV4-1 and TRBJ2-3; D perhaps matches TRBD1 (6 bases). Germline loops: CDR1 MGHRA, CDR2 YSYEKL. The germline V and J ends were trimmed by 0 bases and 4 bases, with 8 bases remaining between them. CDR3 length equals 14 residues. CDR3 coding DNA: TGCGCCAGCAGCCAAGATGAGGGGGCAGATACGCAGTATTTT. As protein: CASSQDEGADTQYF.

This clone was found once. This chain connects TRBV2 to TRBJ2-1, with 12 bases lining up with TRBD2. Germline lookup yields CDR1 SNHLY and CDR2 FYNNEI. The CDR3 is 17 amino acids. Trimming at V came to 4 bases and at J to 1 base, leaving 5 bases not matched to a gene. The CDR3 sequence: CASSGTSGMGSYNEQFF. CDR3 sequence (DNA): TGTGCCAGCAGTGGGACTAGCGGGATGGGATCCTACAATGAGCAGTTCTTC.

There are a few counts of this clone. The chain links TRBV7-2 to TRBJ2-1; the match to TRBD2 covers 14 bases. CDR3 length: 18 residues. V dropped 4 bases and J dropped 11; count of bases not matched to a gene: 16. Germline CDR1 is SGHTA and CDR2 is FQGNSA. The CDR3 DNA is TGTGCCAGCAGCTCAGGGACTAGCGGGAGAAGGTTAGGGAGCCAGCAGTTCTTC. Translated: CASSSGTSGRRLGSQQFF.

The chain couples TRBV28 to TRBJ1-5; possible D gene TRBD1, 6 bases. The V gene's germline CDR1 is MDHEN and CDR2 SYDVKM. V was clipped by 6 bases and J by 3 bases, with 18 bases between them. The CDR3 runs 16 residues. The CDR3 sequence: CASSHRAGETNQPQHF. For the CDR3, the DNA is TGTGCCAGCAGCCACCGGGCAGGGGAGACCAATCAGCCCCAGCATTTT.

The rearrangement joins TRBV5-6 to TRBJ2-7; possibly TRBD1 or TRBD2 for D (5 bases each). Between the trimmed V and J ends, which lost 0 bases and 3 bases, there was a span of 7 bases. Germline V CDR1 and CDR2: SGHDT, YYEEEE. The CDR3 sequence is 13 residues long. The DNA for the CDR3 is TGTGCCAGCAGCTTGGAGAGGGGCTACGAGCAGTACTTC. It is translated as CASSLERGYEQYF. The full variable domain, its missing parts supplied by reference TRBV5-6 and TRBJ2-7, is DAGVTQSPTHLIKTRGQQVTLRCSPKSGHDTVSWYQQALGQGPQFIFQYYEEEERQRGNFPDRFSGHQFPNYSSELNVNALLLGDSALYLCASSLERGYEQYFGPGTRLTVT.

The J gene is TRBJ2-7, the V gene TRBV4-1; TRBD1 is a possible D gene (6 bases). Germline V lookup: CDR1 MGHRA, CDR2 YSYEKL. This CDR3 contains 15 residues. V was shortened by 4 bases and J by 4 bases, with 17 bases between the two germline ends. This CDR3 is CASSLRRDTFYEQYF. In DNA form, the CDR3 reads TGCGCCAGCAGCCTCCGTAGGGACACGTTTTACGAGCAGTACTTC.

The chain links TRBV18 to TRBJ2-7; D uncertain. The CDR3 is 17 residues long. Germline values: CDR1 KGHSH, CDR2 LQKENI. V was pared by 2 bases and J by 0 bases, with 17 bases between. CDR3 sequence: CASSPYKAGQFSYEQYF. In nucleotides, the CDR3 is TGTGCCAGCTCACCATATAAGGCAGGTCAATTCTCCTACGAGCAGTACTTC.

This clone showed up just once. J is TRBJ1-3 and V is TRBV20-1; D unresolved. Trimming shortened V by 6 bases and J by 8 bases, and 11 bases separated the two germline ends. In germline, CDR1 is DFQATT, CDR2 SNEGSKA (reference sequence). The length of the CDR3 is 11 residues. Here the CDR3 DNA reads TGCAGTGCCGCTGTTACGGACACCATATATTTT. Residues: CSAAVTDTIYF.

This clone occurred once. The chain has TRBV27 and TRBJ2-7; D perhaps matches TRBD1 (5 bases). Germline V gene data show CDR1 as MNHEY and CDR2 as SMNVEV (reference sequence). This CDR3 has 14 residues. V was pared by 4 bases and J by 3 bases, with 13 bases between. The CDR3 DNA follows: TGTGCCAGCAGTTATAATGGCGGACACTACGAGCAGTACTTC. This codes for CASSYNGGHYEQYF.

V gene TRBV28 combines with J gene TRBJ2-7; TRBD2 might be the D (5 bases). CDR3 length equals 13 residues. The V end was cut by 2 bases, the J end by 3 bases, with 8 bases between. The germline CDR1 and CDR2 sequences are MDHEN and SYDVKM. In DNA, the CDR3 is TGTGCCAGCAGTTTACCGGGAAACTACGAGCAGTACTTC. It translates to CASSLPGNYEQYF. The variable domain in full, with the rest retrieved from reference TRBV28 and TRBJ2-7, is DVKVTQSSRYLVKRTGEKVFLECVQDMDHENMFWYRQDPGLGLRLIYFSYDVKMKEKGDIPEGYSVSREKKERFSLILESASTNQTSMYLCASSLPGNYEQYFGPGTRLTVT.

The J gene is TRBJ2-2, the V gene TRBV18; a possible D gene is TRBD2 (6 bases). Germline assignment: CDR1 KGHSH and CDR2 LQKENI. Trimming took off 6 bases at V and 5 bases at J, with 7 bases between the two ends. The CDR3 covers 12 residues. CDR3 sequence reads: CASSAGTGELFF. CDR3 DNA: TGTGCCAGCTCTGCGGGGACCGGGGAGCTGTTTTTT.

This CDR3 is CASSYSFNRDSGYTF. CDR3 DNA sequence: TGTGCCAGCAGTTACTCGTTTAACAGGGACTCTGGCTACACCTTC. This chain uses TRBV6-5 with TRBJ1-2; D is possibly TRBD1 (6 bases). Germline V gives CDR1 MNHEY, CDR2 SVGAGI. V was pared by 0 bases and J by 7 bases, with 15 bases between. This CDR3 is 15 amino acids long.